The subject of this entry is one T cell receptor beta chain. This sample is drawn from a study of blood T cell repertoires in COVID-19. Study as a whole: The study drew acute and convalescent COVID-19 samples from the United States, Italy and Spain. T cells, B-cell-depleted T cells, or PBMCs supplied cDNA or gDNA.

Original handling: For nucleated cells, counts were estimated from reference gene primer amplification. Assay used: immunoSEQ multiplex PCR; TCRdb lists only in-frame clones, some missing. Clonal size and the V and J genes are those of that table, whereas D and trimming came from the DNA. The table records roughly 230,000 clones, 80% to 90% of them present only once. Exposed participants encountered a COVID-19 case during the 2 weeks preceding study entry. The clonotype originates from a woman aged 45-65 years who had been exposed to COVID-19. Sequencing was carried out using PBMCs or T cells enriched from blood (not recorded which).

DNA for the CDR3: TGTGCCAGCTCACCTACGCCGACAGATGGCTACACCTTC. Translating it yields CASSPTPTDGYTF. This chain joins TRBV18 and TRBJ1-2; possible D gene TRBD1, 5 bases. Deletions cut 3 bases from V and 6 bases from J, with 11 bases between. The CDR3 is 13 residues long. Germline CDR1 KGHSH, CDR2 LQKENI.